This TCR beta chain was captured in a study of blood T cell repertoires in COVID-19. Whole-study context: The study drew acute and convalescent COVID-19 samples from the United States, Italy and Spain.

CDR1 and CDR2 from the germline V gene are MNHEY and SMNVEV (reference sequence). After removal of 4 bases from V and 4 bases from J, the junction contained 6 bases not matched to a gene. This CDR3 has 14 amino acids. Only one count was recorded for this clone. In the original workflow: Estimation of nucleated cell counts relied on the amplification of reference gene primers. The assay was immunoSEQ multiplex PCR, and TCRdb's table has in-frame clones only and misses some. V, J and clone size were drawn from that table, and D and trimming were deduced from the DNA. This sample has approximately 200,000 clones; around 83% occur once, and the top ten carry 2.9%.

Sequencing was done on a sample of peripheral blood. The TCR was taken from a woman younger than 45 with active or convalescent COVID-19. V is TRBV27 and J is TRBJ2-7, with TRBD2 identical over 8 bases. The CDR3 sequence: CASSSVSGSYEQYF. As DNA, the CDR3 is TGTGCCAGCAGTTCGGTGAGCGGGAGTTACGAGCAGTACTTC.